Described below is a single T cell receptor beta chain sequence and its context. Using immunoSEQ multiplex PCR, the repertoire was profiled, and TCRdb retains in-frame clones only, with some absent. The data contain about 140,000 clones, around 80% of them singletons. These data originate in a study of blood T cell repertoires in COVID-19. The wider study: Acute and convalescent COVID-19 specimens originated in the United States, Italy and Spain. Sources were T cells, B-cell-depleted T cells, or PBMCs; the material itself was cDNA or gDNA.

The study drew participants aged roughly 18 to 95 years from 20 to 30 US areas. Participants' own reports of clinical history determined their cohort assignment. The J segment lost 10 bases and the V segment lost 0 bases, leaving 6 bases of the junction unmatched. Germline V CDR1 and CDR2: LGHNA, YNFKEQ. This CDR3 contains 16 residues. Sequencing was done on a sample of PBMCs or T cells enriched from blood (not recorded which). The clonotype was recovered from a woman between 18 and 30 years old who had been exposed to COVID-19. The genes are TRBV4-2 and TRBJ2-1; 13 bases match TRBD2. As DNA, the CDR3 is TGTGCCAGCAGCCAAGAAGGGACTAGCGGGAAGTGGGAGCAGTTCTTC. Protein: CASSQEGTSGKWEQFF.